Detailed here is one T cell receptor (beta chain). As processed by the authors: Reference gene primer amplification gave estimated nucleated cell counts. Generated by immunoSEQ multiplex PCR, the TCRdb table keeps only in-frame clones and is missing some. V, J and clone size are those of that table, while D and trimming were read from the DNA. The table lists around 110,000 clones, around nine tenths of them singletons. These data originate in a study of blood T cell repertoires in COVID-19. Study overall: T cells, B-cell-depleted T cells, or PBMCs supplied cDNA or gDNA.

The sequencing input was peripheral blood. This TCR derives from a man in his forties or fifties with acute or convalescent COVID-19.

CDR3 loop: CASSQSTGGAFF. As DNA, the CDR3 is TGTGCCAGCAGCCAATCGACAGGGGGAGCTTTCTTT. The genes are TRBV7-9 and TRBJ1-1; 9 nucleotides align to TRBD1. From germline, CDR1 is SEHNR and CDR2 FQNEAQ (reference sequence). The CDR3 consists of 12 residues. Unmatched junction bases numbered 5, after V lost 5 bases and J lost 10 bases.